This T cell receptor beta chain was observed in a study of CD8+ T cells in alopecia areata. Study context: Tofacitinib ran 6 to 18 months, followed by 6 months off drug. Study observations and caveats: Scalp clonality, along with expanded CD8+ clones among the top 100, was significantly decreased by tofacitinib.

Note on this clone: Its antigen is as yet unknown.

Stated treatment: oral pan-JAK inhibitor, 5-10 mg twice daily. Peripheral blood samples and lesional scalp punch biopsies were obtained from alopecia areata patients. Per the germline V gene, CDR1 is WSHSY and CDR2 is SAAADI. This CDR3 contains 12 residues. V was shortened by 6 bases and J by 4 bases, with 9 bases between the two germline ends. RNA was extracted and reverse transcribed into cDNA as the sequencing template. TCRdb keeps only in-frame clones here, not all; method: immunoSEQ multiplex PCR. The data show about 190,000 clones, roughly 60% seen once. The sequence derives from a human donor with alopecia areata. Here the sequenced sample was CD4+ T cells sorted from blood, taken at week 24, from a patient treated with tofacitinib. The chain carries TRBV10-2 and TRBJ1-2; D is uncertain. The CDR3 sequence is CASRADTYGYTF. The CDR3 DNA sequence: TGCGCCAGCAGAGCCGACACCTATGGCTACACCTTC.